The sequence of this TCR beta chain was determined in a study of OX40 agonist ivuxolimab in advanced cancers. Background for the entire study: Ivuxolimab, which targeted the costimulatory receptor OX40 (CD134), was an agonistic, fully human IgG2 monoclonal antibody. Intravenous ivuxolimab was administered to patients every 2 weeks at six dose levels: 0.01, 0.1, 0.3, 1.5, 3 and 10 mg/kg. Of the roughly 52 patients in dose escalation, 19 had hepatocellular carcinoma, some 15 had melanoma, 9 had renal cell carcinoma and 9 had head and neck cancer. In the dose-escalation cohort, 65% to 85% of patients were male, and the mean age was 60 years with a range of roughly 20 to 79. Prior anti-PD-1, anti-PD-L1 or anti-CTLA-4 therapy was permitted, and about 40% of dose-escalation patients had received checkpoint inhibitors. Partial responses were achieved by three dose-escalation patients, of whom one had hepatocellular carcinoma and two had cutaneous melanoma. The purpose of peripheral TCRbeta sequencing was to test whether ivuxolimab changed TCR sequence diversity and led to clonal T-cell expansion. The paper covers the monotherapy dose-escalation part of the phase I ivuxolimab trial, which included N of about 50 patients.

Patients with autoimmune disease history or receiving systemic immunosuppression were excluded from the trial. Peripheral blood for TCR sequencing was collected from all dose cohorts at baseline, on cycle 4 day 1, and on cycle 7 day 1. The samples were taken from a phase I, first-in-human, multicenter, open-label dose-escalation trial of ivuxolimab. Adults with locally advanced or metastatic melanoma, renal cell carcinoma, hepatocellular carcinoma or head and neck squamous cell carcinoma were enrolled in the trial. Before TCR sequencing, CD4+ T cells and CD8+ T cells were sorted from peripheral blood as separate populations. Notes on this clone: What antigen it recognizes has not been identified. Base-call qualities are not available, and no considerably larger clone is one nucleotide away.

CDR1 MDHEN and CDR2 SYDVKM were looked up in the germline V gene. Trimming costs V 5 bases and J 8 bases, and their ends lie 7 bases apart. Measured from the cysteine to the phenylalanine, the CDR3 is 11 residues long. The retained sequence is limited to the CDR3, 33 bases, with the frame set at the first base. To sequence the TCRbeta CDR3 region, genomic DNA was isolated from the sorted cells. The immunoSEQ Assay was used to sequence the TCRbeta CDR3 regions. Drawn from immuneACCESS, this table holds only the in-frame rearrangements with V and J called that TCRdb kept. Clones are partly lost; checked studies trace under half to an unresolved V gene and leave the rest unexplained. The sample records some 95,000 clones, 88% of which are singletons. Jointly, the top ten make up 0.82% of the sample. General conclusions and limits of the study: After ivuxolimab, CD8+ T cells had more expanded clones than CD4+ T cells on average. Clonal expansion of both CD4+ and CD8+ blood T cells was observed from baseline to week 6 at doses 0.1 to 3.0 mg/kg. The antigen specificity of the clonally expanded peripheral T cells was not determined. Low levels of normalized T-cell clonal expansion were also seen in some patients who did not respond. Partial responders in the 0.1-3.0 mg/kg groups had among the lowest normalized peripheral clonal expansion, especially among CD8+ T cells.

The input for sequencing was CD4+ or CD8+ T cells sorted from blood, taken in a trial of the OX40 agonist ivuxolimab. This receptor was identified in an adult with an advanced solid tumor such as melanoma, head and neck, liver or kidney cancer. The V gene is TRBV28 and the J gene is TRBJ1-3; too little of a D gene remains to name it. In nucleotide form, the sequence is TGTGCCAGCAGTGCGGCTCACACCATATATTTT. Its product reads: CASSAAHTIYF.